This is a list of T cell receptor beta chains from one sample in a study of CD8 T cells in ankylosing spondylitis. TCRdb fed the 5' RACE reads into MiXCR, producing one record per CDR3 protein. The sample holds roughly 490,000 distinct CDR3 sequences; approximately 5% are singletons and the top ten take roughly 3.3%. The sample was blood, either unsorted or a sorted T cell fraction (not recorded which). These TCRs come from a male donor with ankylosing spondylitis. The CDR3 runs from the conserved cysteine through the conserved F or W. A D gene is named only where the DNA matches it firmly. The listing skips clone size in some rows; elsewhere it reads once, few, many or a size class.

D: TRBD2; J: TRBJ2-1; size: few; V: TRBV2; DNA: TGTGCCAGCAGTTCTGAGACTAGCGGGGGGGCCATAAAGGAGTTCTTC; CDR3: CASSSETSGGAIKEFF
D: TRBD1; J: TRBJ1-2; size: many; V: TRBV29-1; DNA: TGCAGCGTTAACAGGGGACTCTATGGCTACACCTTC; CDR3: CSVNRGLYGYTF
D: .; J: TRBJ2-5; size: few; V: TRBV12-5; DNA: TGTGCTAGTGGTTTGACCTGGAGCGGCAGCCAAGAGACCCAGTACTTC; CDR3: CASGLTWSGSQETQYF
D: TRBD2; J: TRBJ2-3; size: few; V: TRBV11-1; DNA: TGTGCCAGCAGCCTCACTAGCGGGGGGCCTGTCGGCACAGATACGCAGTATTTT; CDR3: CASSLTSGGPVGTDTQYF
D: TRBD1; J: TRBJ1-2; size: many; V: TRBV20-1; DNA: TGCAGTGCTGTGGGACAGGGGAACTATGGCTACACCTTC; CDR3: CSAVGQGNYGYTF
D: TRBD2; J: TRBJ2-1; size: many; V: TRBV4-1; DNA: TGCGCCAGCAGCCAGGGATTACTAGCGGGAGAGGGCAATGAGCAGTTCTTC; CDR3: CASSQGLLAGEGNEQFF
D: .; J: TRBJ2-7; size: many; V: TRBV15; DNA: TGTGCCACCAGCAGAGACCCAACAGGGATTGGGGTCGTATACGAGCAGTACTTC; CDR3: CATSRDPTGIGVVYEQYF
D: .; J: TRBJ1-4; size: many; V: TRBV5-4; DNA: TGTGCCAGCAGCTCAGACGGAATTCCGGAAAAACTGTTTTTT; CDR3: CASSSDGIPEKLFF
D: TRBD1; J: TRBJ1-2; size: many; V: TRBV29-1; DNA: TGCAGCGTGGATGGGACAGGGGGCGATGGCTACACCTTC; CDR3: CSVDGTGGDGYTF
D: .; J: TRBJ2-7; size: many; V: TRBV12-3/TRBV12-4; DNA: TGTGCCAGCAGCCCGTCTTTGGGGACCGAGCAGTACTTC; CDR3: CASSPSLGTEQYF
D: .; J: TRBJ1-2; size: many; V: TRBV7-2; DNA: TGTGCCAGCAGCTTGAGGGGATCCGGGCGCGGCTACACCTTC; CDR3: CASSLRGSGRGYTF
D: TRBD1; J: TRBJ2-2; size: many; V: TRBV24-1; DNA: TGTGCCACCAGTGATTGGGACAGCACCGGGGAGCTGTTTTTT; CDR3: CATSDWDSTGELFF
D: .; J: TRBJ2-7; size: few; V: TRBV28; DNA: TGTGCCAGCAGTTTAATCGGGACCGTAAGCTCCTACGAGCAGTACTTC; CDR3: CASSLIGTVSSYEQYF
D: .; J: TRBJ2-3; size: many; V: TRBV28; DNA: TGTGCCAGCAGCCCCGGGCCTTGGGAGTACACAGATACGCAGTATTTT; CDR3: CASSPGPWEYTDTQYF
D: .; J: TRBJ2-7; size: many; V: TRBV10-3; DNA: TGTGCCATCAGAGACCCAGGACTCAACTACGAGCAGTACTTC; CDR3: CAIRDPGLNYEQYF
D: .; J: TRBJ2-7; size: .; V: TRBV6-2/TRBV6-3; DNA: TGTGCCAGCAGCGCGGGGACGGCAGTTTGGGGTCACGAGCAGTACTTC; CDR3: CASSAGTAVWGHEQYF